Here is one TCR beta chain with its context. What it binds is unknown. TCRdb's copy holds only in-frame clones and misses some; the assay was immunoSEQ multiplex PCR. The profile shows 20,000 to 25,000 clones, around 90% of them singletons. This entry belongs to a study of PD-L1 blockade in urothelial cancer. Per patient, between 1 and 8 samples were collected at pretreatment and on-treatment time points. Study-level points and caveats: Lower than median blood TCR clonality before treatment predicted better survival.

The CDR3 is 15 amino acids. Germline V gene sequence: CDR1 SSHAT, CDR2 FNYEAQ (reference sequence). With 1 base clipped from V and 4 bases from J, the junction kept 5 bases outside the gene matches. The sample here was PBMCs, taken around atezolizumab (anti-PD-L1) treatment. The source is a woman aged 60-75 years with urothelial cancer. The chain combines TRBV7-7 with TRBJ2-5, with 8 positions matching TRBD1. CDR3 sequence: CASSLGAGGRETQYF. The CDR3 bases are TGTGCCAGCAGCTTAGGAGCAGGGGGCAGAGAGACCCAGTACTTC.